This T cell receptor beta chain came from a study of PD-1 blockade in classical Hodgkin lymphoma. Study background: Patients got intravenous nivolumab 3 mg/kg every 2 weeks. Broader study findings: CD4+ TCR diversity, unlike CD8+, rose significantly by C4D1. As was reported, newly diagnosed patients showed lower baseline TCR diversity than healthy donors did.

The patients all showed relapse after autologous stem cell transplantation, while their brentuximab vedotin exposure varied. The best responses consisted of complete response, partial response or progressive disease. Remarks on this clone: Its antigen remains unidentified.

TCRdb's table, derived via immunoSEQ multiplex PCR, lists solely in-frame clones and lacks some. The sample includes roughly 150,000 clones, around 84% seen only once; the top ten take 7.5% to 10%. Germline V gives CDR1 MNHEY, CDR2 SVGAGI. V lost 6 bases, J lost 2 bases, and 3 bases stayed unmatched. CDR3 size: 15 residues. The sample consisted of peripheral blood mononuclear cells (PBMCs), taken before the second cycle of nivolumab. V gene TRBV6-5 combines with J gene TRBJ1-6; 8 bases match TRBD1. The clonotype was recovered from a human donor with classical Hodgkin lymphoma. DNA for the CDR3: TGTGCCAGCAGCCGACAGGGGCCCTATAATTCACCCCTCCACTTT. Translated: CASSRQGPYNSPLHF.